The 16 T cell receptor beta chains listed next were all sequenced from one sample in a study of blood T cell repertoires in COVID-19. Clones were sequenced by immunoSEQ multiplex PCR, and TCRdb holds only the in-frame ones, with some missing. The repertoire holds about 59,000 clones, with about 70% as singletons. Sequenced: peripheral blood. The receptor source for this set is a woman between 65 and 79 years old with acute or convalescent COVID-19.

V usage is TRBV24-1 and J usage is TRBJ1-2; the D gene is possibly TRBD1 (5 bases). The CDR3 is made up of 13 amino acids. Trimming removed 3 bases at V and 7 bases at J, with 11 bases between. Germline lookup yields CDR1 KGHDR and CDR2 SFDVKD. CDR3 DNA sequence: TGTGCCACCAGTGATCAGGGTTCACGTGGCTACACCTTC. Protein: CATSDQGSRGYTF.

The CDR3 bases are TGTGCCAGCAGTGAGGGGGGGGAGTATACTGAAGCTTTCTTT. Residues: CASSEGGEYTEAFF. The V call is TRBV6-1, the J call TRBJ1-1, with a possible D match to TRBD1 (5 bases). Germline V gene sequence: CDR1 MNHNS, CDR2 SASEGT. Deletions cut 3 bases from V and 5 bases from J, with 13 bases between. CDR3 length equals 14 residues.

The gene calls are TRBV10-3 and TRBJ1-1; no reliable D call. This CDR3 spans 14 amino acids. V shed 0 bases and J shed 0 bases, with 5 bases lying between them. In germline, CDR1 is ENHRY, CDR2 SYGVKD. The CDR3 loop is CAISESRLNTEAFF. CDR3 in DNA: TGTGCCATCAGTGAGTCCAGATTGAACACTGAAGCTTTCTTT.

The chain is built from TRBV6-5 and TRBJ2-7; 8 bases are shared with TRBD2. The V gene's germline CDR1 is MNHEY and CDR2 SVGAGI. V shed 2 bases and J 6 bases; nucleotides not matched to a gene: 3. This CDR3 contains 13 residues. The CDR3 DNA follows: TGTGCCAGCAGTTACGGCGCGGGGGGCGAGCAGTACGTC. As protein: CASSYGAGGEQYV.

The chain employs TRBV4-2 and TRBJ2-6; perhaps TRBD1 as D (6 bases). Germline CDR1 and CDR2: LGHNA and YNFKEQ. Between the trimmed V and J ends, which lost 0 bases and 1 base, there was a span of 7 bases. The CDR3 runs 16 residues. In nucleotides, the CDR3 is TGTGCCAGCAGCCAAGACACAGGGTCTGGGGCCAACGTCCTGACTTTC. Translating gives CASSQDTGSGANVLTF.

This chain links TRBV11-2 with TRBJ1-6, with TRBD1 matching over 7 bases. This CDR3 has 19 amino acids. From germline, CDR1 is SGHAT and CDR2 FQNNGV. Trimming took 3 bases from V and 0 from J; bases not matched to a gene: 11. The CDR3 bases are TGTGCCAGCAGCTTGAGTAGCGCCAGGGGGAGCTCCTATAATTCACCCCTCCACTTT. This encodes CASSLSSARGSSYNSPLHF.

V and J are TRBV1 and TRBJ2-5; the table assigns TRBD2, which was not confirmed against the DNA. TRBV1 is labeled a pseudogene. The CDR3 runs 18 residues. The CDR3 coding sequence is TGCACCAGCAGCCCAAATCCGGGACTAGGTGCCATCCAAGAGACCCAGTACTTC. Amino acid sequence: CTSSPNPGLGAIQETQYF.

CDR3 in amino acids: CASSYSSRGGYEQFF. DNA of the CDR3: TGCGCCAGCAGCTACAGTAGTCGGGGGGGCTATGAGCAGTTCTTC. The rearrangement uses TRBV5-1 and TRBJ2-1, with 8 bases matching TRBD2. The junction had 10 bases not matched to a gene; V was cut back by 3 bases and J by 8 bases. CDR3 size: 15 residues. CDR1 SGHRS and CDR2 YFSETQ come from the germline V gene.

This clone was detected only once. The chain uses TRBV27 and TRBJ2-2; 7 positions match TRBD1. Unmatched junction bases numbered 8, after V lost 8 bases and J lost 5 bases. Germline loops: CDR1 MNHEY, CDR2 SMNVEV (reference sequence). There are 14 residues in the CDR3. The CDR3 loop is CASGRQGLTGELFF. CDR3 in DNA: TGTGCCAGCGGGCGACAGGGATTAACCGGGGAGCTGTTTTTT.

In its sample, this clone was seen a few times. This sequence joins TRBV7-8 and TRBJ1-2; TRBD1 matches at 8 bases. Trimming removed 5 bases from V and 6 bases from J; junction bases left unmatched: 11. The CDR3 has 15 amino acids. Germline assignment: CDR1 SGHVS and CDR2 FQNEAQ. CDR3 nucleotides: TGTGCCAGCAGCCCCGGACAGGGAGGTTCGGATGGCTACACCTTC. Amino acid sequence: CASSPGQGGSDGYTF.

The V gene is TRBV5-1, the J gene TRBJ2-1; tentative D call: TRBD2 (6 bases). The germline gives CDR1 SGHRS, CDR2 YFSETQ. The CDR3 covers 14 residues. The V gene lost 3 bases and the J gene lost 10 bases, with 17 bases spanning the gap. CDR3 in amino acids: CASSSGDSVREQFF. The CDR3 region has the DNA TGCGCCAGCAGCTCCGGGGACTCCGTTCGGGAGCAGTTCTTC.

The chain joins TRBV18 to TRBJ1-1; TRBD1 matches at 8 bases. V shed 6 bases, J shed 4 bases, and the junction held 4 bases outside the gene matches. CDR1 and CDR2 from the germline V gene are KGHSH and LQKENI. The CDR3 runs 13 residues. The DNA of the CDR3 is TGTGCCAGCTCCTTACAGGGGGGCACTGAAGCTTTCTTT. It specifies CASSLQGGTEAFF.

V is TRBV27 and J is TRBJ1-5, with D tentatively TRBD1 (5 bases). The germline V gene has CDR1 MNHEY and CDR2 SMNVEV (reference sequence). This CDR3 comprises 12 residues. V gave up 1 base and J gave up 9 bases, with 7 bases separating them. CDR3 region: CASSLWGGPQHF. DNA for the CDR3: TGTGCCAGCAGTTTATGGGGGGGGCCCCAGCATTTT.

This clone was observed a handful of times. V usage is TRBV5-1 and J usage is TRBJ1-5; D remains unclear. Trimming shortened V by 3 bases and J by 2 bases, and 12 bases separated the two germline ends. Per the germline V gene, CDR1 is SGHRS and CDR2 is YFSETQ. The CDR3 is 15 residues long. For the CDR3, the DNA is TGCGCCAGCAGCTCGGACGGAGCGGGCAATCAGCCCCAGCATTTT. It translates to CASSSDGAGNQPQHF.

CDR3 loop: CASSQDLGGRGTEAFF. The DNA for the CDR3 is TGCGCCAGCAGCCAAGATCTAGGGGGCCGGGGCACTGAAGCTTTCTTT. The chain links TRBV4-1 to TRBJ1-1; 7 nucleotides agree with TRBD1. V shed 0 bases, J shed 4 bases, and the junction held 8 bases outside the gene matches. This CDR3 is built from 16 residues. Per the germline V gene, CDR1 is MGHRA and CDR2 is YSYEKL.

V usage is TRBV2 and J usage is TRBJ1-2; 7 bases are a match to TRBD1. Germline trimming cut 3 bases from V and 8 bases from J; bases unmatched to any gene: 6. Germline V gives CDR1 SNHLY, CDR2 FYNNEI. The CDR3 spans 13 residues. CDR3 region: CASSDTGALGYTF. The CDR3 bases are TGTGCCAGCAGTGATACAGGGGCGCTAGGCTACACCTTC.